The 26 T cell receptor beta chains presented below share a single source sample, sequenced in a study of cytomegalovirus exposure and HLA in healthy donors. In the PCR, 60 Vbeta and 13 Jbeta primers were used. This table comes from immunoSEQ multiplex PCR, and its TCRdb copy is limited to in-frame clones, with some not included. The table has around 160,000 clones, roughly 79% seen once. Source material: PBMCs. These receptors all come from a man between 18 and 29 years old in good health and CMV-seropositive.

The chain uses TRBV7-8 and TRBJ2-3, with D perhaps matching TRBD2 (5 bases). Deletions cut 5 bases from V and 0 bases from J, with 15 bases between. The CDR3 consists of 16 residues. Germline loops: CDR1 SGHVS, CDR2 FQNEAQ. CDR3 amino acids: CASSAPDSSSTDTQYF. The CDR3 nucleotides read TGTGCCAGCAGCGCTCCGGACTCCTCTAGCACAGATACGCAGTATTTT.

This clone was found a few times. This chain links TRBV15 with TRBJ1-2, with D tentatively TRBD1 (5 bases). The germline CDR1 and CDR2 sequences are LNHNV and YYDKDF (reference sequence). The CDR3 spans 12 residues. V dropped 2 bases and J dropped 5 bases, with 6 bases sitting between them. The CDR3 is CATSRQGYGYTF. CDR3 bases: TGTGCCACCAGCAGACAGGGATATGGCTACACCTTC.

This chain joins TRBV27 and TRBJ2-7; TRBD1 is a possible D gene (6 bases). The CDR3 has 13 residues. The germline V gene has CDR1 MNHEY and CDR2 SMNVEV (reference sequence). Trimming left V 4 bases short and J 3 bases short, with 10 bases between. The CDR3 DNA reads TGTGCCAGCAGTTCAACAGGGAACTACGAGCAGTACTTC. This codes for CASSSTGNYEQYF.

The V gene is TRBV5-6, the J gene TRBJ1-1; D gene unclear. The CDR3 contains 14 residues. The germline CDR1 and CDR2 sequences are SGHDT and YYEEEE. Trimming removed 4 bases from V and 5 bases from J, with 15 bases in between. CDR3 protein: CASSTRAGWTEAFF. CDR3 bases: TGTGCCAGCAGCACGCGGGCTGGATGGACTGAAGCTTTCTTT. Looking up the rest from reference TRBV5-6 and TRBJ1-1 gives the full variable domain: DAGVTQSPTHLIKTRGQQVTLRCSPKSGHDTVSWYQQALGQGPQFIFQYYEEEERQRGNFPDRFSGHQFPNYSSELNVNALLLGDSALYLCASSTRAGWTEAFFGQGTRLTVV.

This chain connects TRBV6-5 to TRBJ2-5; 7 bases line up with TRBD1. The CDR3 is 13 amino acids. The germline V gene has CDR1 MNHEY and CDR2 SVGAGI. The ends lost 6 bases at V and 6 bases at J; junction bases unmatched: 7. The CDR3 region is CASSSDRAQTQYF. CDR3 nucleotides: TGTGCCAGCAGCTCCGACAGGGCGCAGACCCAGTACTTC.

The chain has TRBV7-9 and TRBJ2-3, with D possibly TRBD2 on 7 matching bases. CDR3 length: 17 residues. Germline V gene sequence: CDR1 SEHNR, CDR2 FQNEAQ (reference sequence). V was trimmed by 5 bases and J by 6 bases, leaving 24 bases between them. The CDR3 DNA is TGTGCCAGCAGCCCCGCGGGAGTGGGGGGGCCTCCGGATACGCAGTATTTT. Its protein is CASSPAGVGGPPDTQYF.

The V and J genes are TRBV30 and TRBJ2-1; 14 nucleotides line up with TRBD2. Germline V CDR1 and CDR2: GTSNPN, SVGIG (reference sequence). J gave up 0 bases and V 2 bases, and 6 bases lay outside the gene matches. This CDR3 comprises 18 residues. The CDR3 nucleotides are TGTGCCTGGAGTCGGACTAGCGGGAGGTCGAGCTCCTACAATGAGCAGTTCTTC. This sequence encodes CAWSRTSGRSSSYNEQFF.

This clone was seen repeatedly, ten times or more. The rearrangement uses TRBV6-4 and TRBJ2-2; D is uncertain. The CDR3 loop spans 15 amino acids. The germline V gene has CDR1 MRHNA and CDR2 SNTAGT. Between the trimmed V and J ends, which lost 2 bases and 5 bases, there was a span of 12 bases. CDR3 region: CASSDTPDKTGELFF. CDR3 nucleotide sequence: TGTGCCAGCAGTGACACCCCAGACAAGACCGGGGAGCTGTTTTTT.

The J gene is TRBJ2-1, the V gene TRBV4-3; the match to TRBD2 covers 9 bases. The germline CDR1 and CDR2 sequences are LGHNA and YSLEER. The CDR3 contains 16 residues. Trimming removed 0 bases from V and 10 bases from J; junction bases left unmatched: 10. The CDR3 coding sequence is TGCGCCAGCAGCCAAGAGGTAGCGGGGGCGAAAGGAGAGCAGTTCTTC. It yields the protein CASSQEVAGAKGEQFF.

The chain couples TRBV5-6 to TRBJ2-5, with 9 bases that match TRBD1. The V and J ends lost 4 bases and 5 bases, in that order; junction bases with no gene match: 6. The CDR3 is made up of 14 amino acids. Germline V gene data show CDR1 as SGHDT and CDR2 as YYEEEE. CDR3 protein: CASSHRGRRETQYF. CDR3 bases: TGTGCCAGCAGCCACAGGGGGCGCAGGGAGACCCAGTACTTC.

The sample holds a few counts of this clone. The chain carries TRBV9 and TRBJ2-7; D possibly corresponds to TRBD2 (6 bases). Trimming removed 3 bases at V and 5 bases at J, with 21 bases between. CDR3 length equals 16 residues. The germline V gene encodes CDR1 SGDLS and CDR2 YYNGEE. The DNA of the CDR3 is TGTGCCAGCAGCGCAGCGGGCGGGGCCTTGCCGAACGAGCAGTACTTC. Protein product: CASSAAGGALPNEQYF.

This chain links TRBV6-1 with TRBJ1-5; D unclear. The CDR3 consists of 17 residues. The V end lost 1 base, the J end lost 5 bases, and 18 bases lay between the germline ends. Germline assignment: CDR1 MNHNS and CDR2 SASEGT. The CDR3 DNA follows: TGTGCCAGCAGTGAAGTAAGTGTCCACACCGGGGATCAGCCCCAGCATTTT. Translated: CASSEVSVHTGDQPQHF.

This CDR3 is CASSLVGNTGELFF. As DNA, the CDR3 is TGCGCCAGCAGCTTGGTCGGTAACACCGGGGAGCTGTTTTTT. J is TRBJ2-2 and V is TRBV5-1; no reliable D call. V was shortened by 0 bases and J by 2 bases, with 5 bases between the two germline ends. Per the germline V gene, CDR1 is SGHRS and CDR2 is YFSETQ. CDR3 length equals 14 residues.

This clone was observed a single time. The chain has TRBV6-5 and TRBJ1-3, with D possibly TRBD1 on 5 matching bases. Between the trimmed V and J ends, which lost 4 bases and 0 bases, there was a span of 13 bases. Germline V gene sequence: CDR1 MNHEY, CDR2 SVGAGI. This CDR3 spans 16 amino acids. CDR3 sequence: CASSWEGAPSGNTIYF. The CDR3 DNA reads as TGTGCCAGCAGTTGGGAAGGGGCCCCCTCTGGAAACACCATATATTTT.

The V call is TRBV29-1, the J call TRBJ2-7, with TRBD1 as a possible D gene (6 bases). Trimming stripped 7 bases from V and 0 bases from J, with 10 bases between. CDR1 SQVTM and CDR2 ANQGSEA come from the germline V gene. The CDR3 consists of 12 residues. The CDR3 bases are TGCAGCGCCGCGACAGGCTCCTACGAGCAGTACTTC. Its translation: CSAATGSYEQYF.

This rearrangement joins TRBV2 to TRBJ2-2; no firm D call. The CDR3 contains 12 residues. V lost 10 bases, J lost 7 bases, and 13 bases lay in between. In germline, CDR1 is SNHLY, CDR2 FYNNEI. The chain's CDR3 is CAIRMVGGELFF. The CDR3, as DNA: TGTGCCATCAGAATGGTCGGCGGGGAGCTGTTTTTT.

V and J are TRBV5-1 and TRBJ2-3, with TRBD1 matching over 9 bases. Losses at the gene ends were 3 bases for V and 6 bases for J; bases not matched to a gene: 20. CDR1 is SGHRS, CDR2 YFSETQ, per germline. The CDR3 contains 19 residues. In DNA, the CDR3 is TGCGCCAGCAGCTCCACAAAAAGTCCCGGGACAGGGTTGGGGGATACGCAGTATTTT. This codes for CASSSTKSPGTGLGDTQYF.

This clone has only one observation. V gene TRBV6-5 combines with J gene TRBJ2-5; D is perhaps TRBD2 (7 bases). The V end was cut by 5 bases, the J end by 7 bases, with 14 bases between. CDR1 and CDR2 (germline): MNHEY, SVGAGI. The CDR3 consists of 13 residues. The CDR3 spells CASSPSGGGTQYF. The CDR3 nucleotides read TGTGCCAGCAGTCCTAGCGGAGGGGGGACCCAGTACTTC.

This clone was observed once. The chain employs TRBV7-2 and TRBJ1-5; TRBD1 agrees at 7 bases. V shed 1 base, J shed 5 bases, and the junction held 11 bases outside the gene matches. Per germline, CDR1 SGHTA and CDR2 FQGNSA. The CDR3 consists of 17 residues. The CDR3: CASSLVSTTGEDQPQHF. As DNA, the CDR3 is TGTGCCAGCAGCTTAGTTTCCACTACAGGGGAAGATCAGCCCCAGCATTTT. The whole variable domain, filled in from reference TRBV7-2 and TRBJ1-5, reads GAGVSQSPSNKVTEKGKDVELRCDPISGHTALYWYRQSLGQGLEFLIYFQGNSAPDKSGLPSDRFSAERTGGSVSTLTIQRTQQEDSAVYLCASSLVSTTGEDQPQHFGDGTRLSIL.

V usage is TRBV5-6 and J usage is TRBJ2-7; TRBD1 might be the D (7 bases). This CDR3 is 14 amino acids long. The V and J ends lost 7 bases and 5 bases respectively, with 19 bases between them. Germline CDR1 and CDR2: SGHDT and YYEEEE. This CDR3 is CASGGTALINEQYF. DNA of the CDR3: TGTGCCAGCGGCGGGACAGCCCTAATTAACGAGCAGTACTTC.

This chain connects TRBV4-1 to TRBJ2-1; 11 bases agree with TRBD2. V lost 4 bases to trimming and J lost 8 bases; unmatched junction nucleotides: 7. This CDR3 region has 15 residues. CDR1 MGHRA and CDR2 YSYEKL come from the germline V gene. This CDR3 is CASSRHGTSGDEQFF. CDR3 coding DNA: TGCGCCAGCAGCCGACACGGGACTAGCGGAGATGAGCAGTTCTTC.

V usage is TRBV9 and J usage is TRBJ1-1; perhaps TRBD1 as D (6 bases). CDR3 length: 15 amino acids. Trimming shortened V by 5 bases and J by 4 bases, and 18 bases separated the two germline ends. Looked up from germline, CDR1 is SGDLS and CDR2 is YYNGEE. CDR3 loop: CASSGGRGSGTEAFF. In nucleotides, the CDR3 is TGTGCCAGCAGTGGGGGCAGGGGCTCGGGCACTGAAGCTTTCTTT.

The gene calls are TRBV7-6 and TRBJ2-1; a weak D match, TRBD2 (6 bases). The CDR3 contains 14 residues. CDR1 is SGHVS, CDR2 FNYEAQ, per germline. Trimming left V 5 bases short and J 7 bases short, with 15 bases between. For the CDR3, the DNA is TGTGCCAGCAGCGCCCGGTGGGGGAGGAATGAGCAGTTCTTC. Amino acids: CASSARWGRNEQFF.

This chain connects TRBV6-5 to TRBJ2-7, with 9 nucleotides matching TRBD2. Germline trimming cut 8 bases from V and 0 bases from J; bases unmatched to any gene: 8. The V gene's germline CDR1 is MNHEY and CDR2 SVGAGI. The CDR3 runs to 15 residues. The CDR3 nucleotides read TGTGCCAGCGGGCGGGGGGGCCTGAGCTCCTACGAGCAGTACTTC. Residues: CASGRGGLSSYEQYF.

The rearrangement joins TRBV10-1 to TRBJ2-5, with D maybe TRBD1 (6 bases). V was clipped by 0 bases and J by 2 bases, with 25 bases between them. CDR1 is WNHNN, CDR2 SYGVQD, per germline (reference sequence). This CDR3 has 20 amino acids. The CDR3 spells CASSESGATVSKGPQETQYF. CDR3 nucleotides: TGCGCCAGCAGTGAGTCGGGGGCGACAGTCTCCAAAGGCCCTCAAGAGACCCAGTACTTC.

V is TRBV27 and J is TRBJ1-5; maybe TRBD1 (5 bases). The germline gives CDR1 MNHEY, CDR2 SMNVEV (reference sequence). The V and J ends lost 3 bases and 7 bases respectively, with 13 bases between them. The CDR3 contains 14 residues. The CDR3 loop is CASSFMGGQQPQHF. CDR3 coding DNA: TGTGCCAGCAGTTTCATGGGGGGTCAGCAGCCCCAGCATTTT.